This T cell receptor beta chain is from a study of shared clonotypes between healthy human individuals (dated by TCRdb to 2019 to 2021). Looking at the study overall: The cohort included three men and a couple of women between 18 and 49 years of age. Per donor, three plates each were used for CD4 naive and CD4 memory, two for CD8 naive, and one for CD8 memory. To estimate repertoire size and how much clonotype sharing occurs between individuals, the study deeply sequenced the blood TCR repertoires of several healthy adults. To increase sequencing depth and limit assay-specific biases, TCR repertoire library preparation and sequencing were carried out by different laboratories using diverse techniques. Leukapheresis yielded between about 0.94 and 9.5 billion PBMCs per donor.

The donors were healthy, HIV-negative adults with no recently reported acute infections or vaccinations. All donors were Caucasian adults living in Nashville, Tennessee, USA. CD4+ T cells were enriched through magnetic negative selection, after which naive cells were positively selected on CD45RA and the remaining negative fraction served as the memory subset. After blood collection by leukapheresis, PBMCs were isolated using Ficoll-Histopaque density gradient centrifugation and then cryopreserved in the vapor phase of liquid nitrogen. Analytical flow cytometry was used to check the purity and quantity of each magnetically sorted T cell population. Genomic DNA was isolated from each sorted fraction and quantified by UV absorbance on a Nanodrop 2000c. Results the study describes overall, beyond this receptor: Based on pairwise subsampling, the degree of clonotype sharing among donors was expected to be affected by sequencing depth. Across a few donors, 4.5% to 6.5% of naive CD4, more than 3% of naive CD8, 2.3% of memory CD4, and 0.4% of memory CD8 clonotypes were shared. Estimated clonotype richness was generally larger for naive than for memory subsets. Compared with non-shared clonotypes, the clonotypes found in all four sorted-subset donors had higher generation probabilities. Rarefaction of sorted-subset datasets indicated incomplete sequencing despite the large sequencing depth. Sampling was restricted to blood, and TCR repertoires in tissues likely differ from the TCR repertoires found in blood. Because the study included only a small number of donors, the genetic and exposure-history diversity represented was limited.

Using the deep immunoSEQ assay, multiplex PCR amplified TCR CDR3 regions from genomic DNA. Extracted genomic DNA from each cell subset was distributed evenly across all wells of several immunoSEQ 96-well plates, and each plate was treated as a replicate. Each replicate PCR for sorted subsets received roughly 0.2 ug genomic DNA, equal to some 32,000 T cell genomes. Purified libraries were measured with a Qubit 3.0 fluorometer, size-checked on a Bioanalyzer 2100, and measured again with the KAPA Library Quantification kit. A separate single-read 150-cycle Illumina NextSeq 550 flow cell was used to sequence each immunoSEQ 96-well plate. The paper's data handling went like this. Because the immunoSEQ output included only junctional sequences and no quality scores, the filtering could not be the same as the filtering used for full-length reads. To assign V/J genes and CDR3, sequences were annotated against IMGT germline references using PyIR, a Python wrapper for IgBLAST v1.9. Any read was removed if the V/J assignment was weak (E-value above 1e-6), the CDR3 was missing, or the read contained stop codons, out-of-frame junctions, or ambiguous translated residues. A V3J clonotype was defined by an identical inferred V gene, J gene, and CDR3 amino acid sequence. Percentage overlap between repertoires was computed as shared unique clonotypes divided by the size of the smaller repertoire. Repertoire richness was assessed with RTK rarefaction, the Chao1 estimator, and Recon v2.1 estimates of unobserved clonotypes. For all TCRbeta clonotypes obtained by the gDNA method from a few donors, generation probabilities were computed with OLGA. The source is immuneACCESS, and TCRdb retained only in-frame sequences with V and J called. Part of the clones is not carried over; for the studies checked, unresolved V genes explain less than half of this, and the remainder is unexplained. V, J and clone size derive from that table, while D and trimming were established from the DNA sequence. The table for this sample lists about 680,000 clones; 74% of them were counted only once. The ten largest make up 1.5% to 2% of the sample.

To note about this clone: No cognate antigen has been identified for it. No quality values exist for individual bases; no much larger clone is one base distant.

The sample taken for sequencing was memory CD4+ T cells sorted from blood. The meaning of the sample's cell subset or site label: CD45RA-negative fraction. The sequence was collected from a woman aged 30 to 39 in good health.

This receptor carries the CDR3 CASSSTVYGYTF. The sequenced DNA: TGTGCCAGCAGTTCGACAGTCTATGGCTACACCTTC. Recombination joined TRBV28 with TRBJ1-2; the D segment could be TRBD1, given 5 matching bases. The CDR1 and CDR2 encoded by the germline V gene are MDHEN and SYDVKM. From the cysteine through the phenylalanine, the CDR3 covers 12 amino acids. Of the read, only the CDR3 DNA is kept; its 36 bases are in frame from base 1. Trimming costs V 4 bases and J 4 bases, and their ends lie 7 bases apart.